The TCR beta chain described here comes from a study of CD8+ T cells in alopecia areata. Study in general: Oral tofacitinib, 5 to 10 mg twice daily, was given in an open-label trial. The tofacitinib course ran for 6 to 18 months and was followed by 6 months off drug.

Study-level results: Many expanded lesional clones remained in scalp and blood on tofacitinib.

Specified treatment: oral pan-JAK inhibitor, 5-10 mg twice daily. As the sequencing template, cDNA was produced by extracting RNA and reverse transcribing it. TCRdb's copy holds only in-frame clones and misses some; the assay was immunoSEQ multiplex PCR. The sample comprises under 200,000 clones, less than 70% of which are singletons, and around 0.9% rests with the top ten. V lost 1 base and J lost 8, with 11 bases in between. The CDR3 sequence is 12 residues long. The germline V gene has CDR1 GTSNPN and CDR2 SVGIG (reference sequence). This clone was found a few times. The antigen is undetermined. The rearrangement joins TRBV30 to TRBJ1-2, with D unresolved. The sequence was obtained from a human donor with alopecia areata. Sequences were derived from CD4+ T cells sorted from blood, sampled at week 4, from a patient treated with tofacitinib. CDR3 sequence: CAWSGLANGYTF. CDR3 sequence (DNA): TGTGCCTGGAGTGGGTTGGCGAACGGCTACACCTTC. Drawing the rest from reference TRBV30 and TRBJ1-2, the complete variable domain is SQTIHQWPATLVQPVGSPLSLECTVEGTSNPNLYWYRQAAGRGLQLLFYSVGIGQISSEVPQNLSASRPQDRQFILSSKKLLLSDSGFYLCAWSGLANGYTFGSGTRLTVV.